What follows are 20 T cell receptor beta chains derived from one specimen sequenced in a study of T-cell reconstitution after alpha-beta-depleted transplantation in children. Unique molecular identifiers tagged the TCRbeta library. TCRdb ran MiXCR on the PCR reads and lists one entry per CDR3 protein. The sample shows about 200,000 distinct CDR3 sequences, 13% to 15% of them seen only once. The specimen comprised PBMCs from the stem cell graft donor, sampled from the stem cell graft. These receptors all come from a human donor who donated a stem cell graft to a child with acute lymphoblastic leukemia.

This clonotype was seen ten or more times. J is TRBJ2-5 and V is TRBV2; D is unresolved. V lost 6 bases and J lost 1, with 12 bases in between. The CDR3 has 14 residues. CDR1 and CDR2 (germline): SNHLY, FYNNEI. Here the CDR3 DNA reads TGTGCCAGCAGGCCGAGCGTGATCCAAGAGACCCAGTACTTC. It yields the protein CASRPSVIQETQYF.

This clonotype was recorded many times. J is TRBJ2-1 and V is TRBV4-1, with D possibly matching TRBD2 (6 bases). The CDR3 is made up of 19 amino acids. The germline V gene has CDR1 MGHRA and CDR2 YSYEKL. Trimming took off 0 bases at V and 3 bases at J, with 21 bases between the two ends. The CDR3 sequence is CASSQEGVSWDSHYNEQFF. DNA of the CDR3: TGCGCCAGCAGCCAAGAAGGGGTGAGTTGGGACTCCCACTACAATGAGCAGTTCTTC.

This clonotype was counted between two and nine times. V usage is TRBV7-2 and J usage is TRBJ2-7, with TRBD2 identical over 12 bases. Germline V gene sequence: CDR1 SGHTA, CDR2 FQGNSA. The CDR3 extends over 16 amino acids. Germline trimming cut 4 bases from V and 3 bases from J; bases unmatched to any gene: 7. CDR3 residues: CASSSGLAGISYEQYF. DNA of the CDR3: TGTGCCAGCAGCTCCGGACTAGCGGGAATCAGCTACGAGCAGTACTTC.

The table lists this clonotype with many counts. A junction end diverges from the germline sequence, so it may reflect a read error. This chain joins TRBV7-7 and TRBJ2-2, with 8 bases matching TRBD2. The germline V gene has CDR1 SSHAT and CDR2 FNYEAQ (reference sequence). CDR3 length equals 16 residues. CDR3: CASSLRLSGSPGELFF. The CDR3 coding sequence is TGTGCTAGCAGCTTACGACTCAGCGGGAGTCCCGGGGAGCTGTTTTTT.

In its sample, this clonotype was seen a few times. The genes are TRBV5-4 and TRBJ2-3, with D uncertain. The CDR3 has 13 residues. The V and J ends lost 4 bases and 6 bases respectively, with 12 bases between them. Germline values: CDR1 SGHNT, CDR2 YYREEE (reference sequence). The CDR3 here is CASSPSRADTQYF. CDR3 nucleotides: TGTGCCAGCAGCCCGAGTCGGGCCGATACGCAGTATTTT. The entire variable domain, with the rest obtained from reference TRBV5-4 and TRBJ2-3, is as follows: ETGVTQSPTHLIKTRGQQVTLRCSSQSGHNTVSWYQQALGQGPQFIFQYYREEENGRGNFPPRFSGLQFPNYSSELNVNALELDDSALYLCASSPSRADTQYFGPGTRLTVL.

This clonotype was picked up a small number of times. This chain links TRBV20-1 with TRBJ2-5; weak D call: TRBD1 (5 bases). This CDR3 has 13 amino acids. Deletions cut 6 bases from V and 2 bases from J, with 13 bases between. Germline values: CDR1 DFQATT, CDR2 SNEGSKA (reference sequence). The CDR3 DNA follows: TGCAGTGCCTCAAGCACAGGACAAGAGACCCAGTACTTC. The encoded protein is CSASSTGQETQYF.

This clonotype was seen at least ten times. The chain has TRBV5-8 and TRBJ1-5; D ambiguous. V lost 1 base to trimming and J lost 4 bases, with 3 bases between them. Looked up from germline, CDR1 is SGHTS and CDR2 is YDEGEE. This CDR3 spans 12 amino acids. The CDR3 nucleotides are TGTGCCAGCAGCTTGATTAATCAGCCCCAGCATTTT. As protein: CASSLINQPQHF.

This clonotype has ten or more counts. The chain carries TRBV12-3 or TRBV12-4 and TRBJ2-3, with D possibly called TRBD1 or TRBD2 (5 bases each). V was clipped by 8 bases and J by 2 bases, with 8 bases between them. The CDR3 is made up of 12 amino acids. The CDR3 here is CASAGTTDTQYF. The CDR3 DNA sequence: TGTGCCAGCGCTGGGACCACAGATACGCAGTATTTT.

A single count supports this clonotype. The CDR3 sequence is CATSWDSTTSGQYF. In DNA form, the CDR3 reads TGTGCCACCAGTTGGGACAGCACGACTTCTGGGCAGTATTTT. V is TRBV24-1 and J is TRBJ2-3, with 7 nucleotides matching TRBD1. Germline V gene lookup returns CDR1 KGHDR and CDR2 SFDVKD. V shed 6 bases, J shed 11 bases, and the junction held 13 bases outside the gene matches. CDR3 length: 14 residues.

This clonotype was observed many times. The V gene is TRBV20-1, the J gene TRBJ1-6; TRBD1 aligns across 8 bases. Germline-derived CDR1 and CDR2 are DFQATT and SNEGSKA (reference sequence). V lost 3 bases to trimming and J lost 8 bases; unmatched junction nucleotides: 6. The CDR3 spans 14 residues. This chain's CDR3 is CSASYLQGDSPLHF. The CDR3 DNA sequence: TGCAGTGCTAGCTATCTACAGGGGGATTCACCCCTCCACTTT.

This clonotype was detected ten times or more. The chain employs TRBV12-3 or TRBV12-4 and TRBJ2-7; D not resolved. The CDR3 consists of 15 residues. Trimming left V 3 bases short and J 2 bases short, with 14 bases between. In nucleotides, the CDR3 is TGTGCCAGCAGTTTCCCTGACGGACCCCCCTACGAGCAGTACTTC. It is translated as CASSFPDGPPYEQYF.

This chain uses TRBV7-6 with TRBJ2-5; D remains ambiguous. Per the germline V gene, CDR1 is SGHVS and CDR2 is FNYEAQ. This CDR3 spans 14 amino acids. V lost 1 base and J lost 5, with 11 bases in between. The chain's CDR3 is CASSLDQTDETQYF. DNA of the CDR3: TGTGCCAGCAGCTTAGATCAGACTGACGAGACCCAGTACTTC.

The V and J genes are TRBV3-1 and TRBJ2-7, with D uncertain. The germline V and J ends were trimmed by 3 bases and 3 bases, with 18 bases remaining between them. The CDR3 consists of 16 residues. CDR1 is LGHDT, CDR2 YNNKEL, per germline (reference sequence). CDR3 sequence: CASSQPSTGRHYEQYF. DNA of the CDR3: TGTGCCAGCAGCCAGCCGAGCACCGGACGGCACTACGAGCAGTACTTC.

This clonotype occurred many times. The CDR3 region has the DNA TGCGCCAGCAGCTTGAACGGGAGGAGCACAGATACGCAGTATTTT. Its translation: CASSLNGRSTDTQYF. This chain connects TRBV5-1 to TRBJ2-3; TRBD2 aligns across 7 bases. Germline V CDR1 and CDR2: SGHRS, YFSETQ. V shed 1 base, J shed 0 bases, and the junction held 2 bases outside the gene matches. This CDR3 comprises 15 residues.

This clonotype was counted many times. This chain connects TRBV10-2 to TRBJ2-1; D not resolved. Germline CDR1 reads WSHSY; CDR2 reads SAAADI. Between the trimmed V and J ends, which lost 2 bases and 8 bases, there was a span of 7 bases. CDR3 length: 12 residues. The CDR3 region is CASSEKRYEQFF. In nucleotides, the CDR3 is TGCGCCAGCAGTGAGAAACGGTATGAGCAGTTCTTC.

Many counts were recorded for this clonotype. V gene TRBV6-5 combines with J gene TRBJ2-3; D not certain. CDR1 is MNHEY, CDR2 SVGAGI, per germline. The germline V and J ends were trimmed by 6 bases and 1 base, with 8 bases remaining between them. This CDR3 has 13 amino acids. The CDR3 region is CASRGRGTDTQYF. In DNA form, the CDR3 reads TGTGCCAGCAGGGGAAGGGGCACAGATACGCAGTATTTT.

This clonotype was picked up a small number of times. The rearrangement joins TRBV3-1 to TRBJ2-7; D unclear. The CDR3 is made up of 13 amino acids. Germline V gene lookup returns CDR1 LGHDT and CDR2 YNNKEL (reference sequence). V gave up 1 base and J gave up 4 bases, with 8 bases separating them. The DNA for the CDR3 is TGTGCCAGCAGCCAAGTTTCCGCGTACGAGCAGTACTTC. This encodes CASSQVSAYEQYF.

This clonotype was counted many times. The chain combines TRBV7-9 with TRBJ2-2; possibly TRBD2 for D (6 bases). In germline, CDR1 is SEHNR, CDR2 FQNEAQ (reference sequence). This CDR3 is built from 14 residues. Trimming removed 7 bases at V and 5 bases at J, with 14 bases between. The CDR3 nucleotides read TGTGCCAGCACCCCTGCGAGCGGGACCGGGGAGCTGTTTTTT. Its translation is CASTPASGTGELFF.

This clonotype appeared many times. The chain recombines TRBV28 with TRBJ2-5; 10 bases are a match to TRBD2. V gave up 6 bases and J gave up 5 bases; unmatched junction bases: 24. Germline V gene lookup returns CDR1 MDHEN and CDR2 SYDVKM. This CDR3 comprises 20 residues. In DNA form, the CDR3 reads TGTGCCAGCAGCACAACCTTTGCATTCGAAGCGGGAGGGTTGAGGGAGACCCAGTACTTC. It encodes CASSTTFAFEAGGLRETQYF.

V gene TRBV30 combines with J gene TRBJ2-7; a possible D gene is TRBD2 (5 bases). The CDR3 is 13 residues long. V shed 0 bases and J shed 7 bases, with 13 bases lying between them. CDR1 is GTSNPN, CDR2 SVGIG, per germline (reference sequence). DNA of the CDR3: TGTGCCTGGAGTGTCGGACTTCTAGAAGAGCAGTACTTC. Translation: CAWSVGLLEEQYF. The full variable domain, its missing parts supplied by reference TRBV30 and TRBJ2-7, is SQTIHQWPATLVQPVGSPLSLECTVEGTSNPNLYWYRQAAGRGLQLLFYSVGIGQISSEVPQNLSASRPQDRQFILSSKKLLLSDSGFYLCAWSVGLLEEQYFGPGTRLTVT.